This T cell receptor beta chain was sequenced during a study of blood T cell repertoires in COVID-19. On the study more broadly: Material from acute and convalescent COVID-19 was sourced from the United States, Italy and Spain. The cDNA or gDNA used as material had been derived from T cells, B-cell-depleted T cells, or PBMCs.

In germline, CDR1 is SGHTA, CDR2 FQGNSA. The CDR3 has 14 residues. V lost 1 base and J 1 base, leaving 7 bases between the germline ends. In the authors' workflow: The authors estimated nucleated cell counts from reference gene primer amplification. The data were produced by immunoSEQ multiplex PCR, yet TCRdb's version contains in-frame clones alone and is incomplete. V and J calls and clone size come straight from that table; D and trimming were deduced from the DNA. The repertoire includes 78,000 or so clones, around 83% of them detected once, and 5.5% to 7.5% sits in the top ten. The specimen sequenced was peripheral blood. The source of this sequence is a woman aged 60-75 years with acute or convalescent COVID-19. J is TRBJ1-2 and V is TRBV7-2; D unresolved. CDR3 coding DNA: TGTGCCAGCAGCTTAGAACTCCGTAACTATGGCTACACCTTC. Its protein is CASSLELRNYGYTF.